Listed below are T cell receptor beta chains from one sample, sequenced in a study of blood T cells in healthy people across ages. TCRdb passed the 5' RACE reads through MiXCR, listing each CDR3 protein once. The sample shows under 1,000,000 distinct CDR3 sequences, roughly 40% of them seen only once. Sequences were obtained from blood. The receptors shown here come from a man between 18 and 35 years old in good health. Both conserved end residues are trimmed from each CDR3.

>TRBV2
ASSVTSASNQPQH
>TRBV9
ASSVRTSGGTDEQY
>TRBV7-6
ASSLVSGRLQETQY
>TRBV5-1
ASALTGTSGLNEQF
>TRBV11-1
ASSEEPHGEQY
>TRBV6-5
ASSGGNPKLHEQF
>TRBV10-3
AISEGGFGYGYT
>TRBV20-1
SATTVRNLAKNIQY
>TRBV12-3/TRBV12-4
ASTSGETQY
>TRBV3-1
ASSQLGGGDNEQY
>TRBV27
ASSPPSGEKLF
>TRBV18
ASSPRQALANTEAF
>TRBV7-8
ASSPPLLEQETQY
>TRBV7-2
ASSLAVGELF
>TRBV5-1
ASSPAPAPLGETQY
>TRBV20-1
SASSFRADGEAF
>TRBV4-3
ASNQDDSGNINEQF
>TRBV5-1
ASSLDPGQNYEQY
>TRBV7-8
ASRHDRVQPYEQY
>TRBV5-1
ASSLAYTNTEAF
>TRBV7-2
ASSLGEQGAPAEAF
>TRBV7-2
AGSLFGSRETQY
>TRBV3-1
ASSQWGPSYEQY
>TRBV7-2
ASSLAQREAQH
>TRBV21-1
ASSKARGSASSYNSPLH
>TRBV5-1
ASSEGTPPQETQY
>TRBV5-1
ASSFSNPQEAQY
>TRBV7-9
ASSPSIRSYEQY
>TRBV29-1
SVVSRVSSYNEQF
>TRBV20-1
SARGFEAF
>TRBV20-1
SAREPTGGGYGYT
>TRBV7-2
ASSLTGEVVEQF
>TRBV14
ASSQDVRGTEAF
>TRBV29-1
SVDWGDAADTQY
>TRBV5-1
ASSRGDNYGYT
>TRBV4-2
ASSQVPSTDTQY
>TRBV12-3/TRBV12-4
ASSGGRSYNEQY
>TRBV10-3
AISVSGAAQETQY
>TRBV10-3
AISEQGYGYT
>TRBV15
ATSRDKARAGELF
>TRBV9
ASGGTGQETQY
>TRBV5-4
ASTQTGGNYYNEQY
>TRBV7-9
ASSSGQAQSRREQY
>TRBV7-7
ASSLSSGVGADTQY
>TRBV9
ASSVEGSWTGSMRETQY
>TRBV20-1
SARESDKEAF
>TRBV20-1
SAIPTNEKLF
>TRBV7-3
ASSLRAARFNEQF
>TRBV6-5
ASRNSGTGTYEQY
>TRBV7-9
ASSLEGGDGYEQY
>TRBV28
ASSPGRTGLHQETQY
>TRBV7-2
ASSSSADTQY
>TRBV3-1
ASSPKTGPPGYTQY